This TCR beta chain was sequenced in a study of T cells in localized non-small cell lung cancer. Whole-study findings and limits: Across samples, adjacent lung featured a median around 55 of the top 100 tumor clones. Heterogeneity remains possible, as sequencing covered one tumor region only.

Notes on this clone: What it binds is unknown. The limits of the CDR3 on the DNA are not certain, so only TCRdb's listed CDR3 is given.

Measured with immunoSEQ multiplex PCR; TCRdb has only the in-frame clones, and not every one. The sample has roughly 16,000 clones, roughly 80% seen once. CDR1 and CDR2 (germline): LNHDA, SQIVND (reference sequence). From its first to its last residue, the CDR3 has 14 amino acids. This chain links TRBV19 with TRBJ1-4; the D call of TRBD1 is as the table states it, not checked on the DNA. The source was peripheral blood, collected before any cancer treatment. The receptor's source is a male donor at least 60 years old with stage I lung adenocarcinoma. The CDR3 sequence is CASSSGQGWEKLFF.